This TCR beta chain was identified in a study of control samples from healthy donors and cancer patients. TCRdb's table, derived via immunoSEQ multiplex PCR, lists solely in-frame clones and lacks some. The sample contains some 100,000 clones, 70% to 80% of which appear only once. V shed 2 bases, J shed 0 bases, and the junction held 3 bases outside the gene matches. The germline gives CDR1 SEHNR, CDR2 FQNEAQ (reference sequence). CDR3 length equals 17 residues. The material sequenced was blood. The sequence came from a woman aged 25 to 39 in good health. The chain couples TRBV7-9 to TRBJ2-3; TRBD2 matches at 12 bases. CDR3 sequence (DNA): TGTGCCAGCAGCTTACAACTAGCGGGGGGTAGCACAGATACGCAGTATTTT. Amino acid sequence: CASSLQLAGGSTDTQYF.